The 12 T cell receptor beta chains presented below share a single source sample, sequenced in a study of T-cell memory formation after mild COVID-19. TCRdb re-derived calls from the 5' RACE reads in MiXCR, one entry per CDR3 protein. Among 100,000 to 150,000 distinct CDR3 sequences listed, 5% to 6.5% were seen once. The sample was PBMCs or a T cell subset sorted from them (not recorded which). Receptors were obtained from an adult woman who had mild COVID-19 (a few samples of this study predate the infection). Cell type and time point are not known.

The chain's CDR3 is CASGQSYGYTF. CDR3 nucleotide sequence: TGTGCCAGCGGACAGAGCTATGGCTACACCTTC. V is TRBV6-5 and J is TRBJ1-2, with a tentative D call TRBD1 (6 bases). V was shortened by 8 bases and J by 4 bases, with 8 bases between the two germline ends. Germline CDR1 MNHEY, CDR2 SVGAGI. The CDR3 runs to 11 residues.

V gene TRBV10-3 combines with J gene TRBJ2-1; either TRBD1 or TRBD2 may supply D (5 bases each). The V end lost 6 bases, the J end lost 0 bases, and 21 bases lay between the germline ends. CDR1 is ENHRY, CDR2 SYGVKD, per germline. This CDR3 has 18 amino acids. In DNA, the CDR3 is TGTGCCATCAGCTCCGGGACCCCCGATGTCGGCTCCTACAATGAGCAGTTCTTC. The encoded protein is CAISSGTPDVGSYNEQFF.

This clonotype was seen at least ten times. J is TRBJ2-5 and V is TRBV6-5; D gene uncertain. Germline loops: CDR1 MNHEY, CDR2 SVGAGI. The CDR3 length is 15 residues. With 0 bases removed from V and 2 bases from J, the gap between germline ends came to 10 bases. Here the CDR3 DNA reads TGTGCCAGCAGTTACTCTGGACCAACGCAAGAGACCCAGTACTTC. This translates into CASSYSGPTQETQYF.

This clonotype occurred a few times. The CDR3 region has the DNA TGTGCCAGCAGTTTGGGTTGGGGGGTGAGCTCCTACGAGCAGTACTTC. Its translation is CASSLGWGVSSYEQYF. This chain links TRBV12-3 or TRBV12-4 with TRBJ2-7, with D perhaps matching TRBD2 (6 bases). V lost 3 bases to trimming and J lost 0 bases, with 15 bases between them. The CDR3 runs to 16 residues.

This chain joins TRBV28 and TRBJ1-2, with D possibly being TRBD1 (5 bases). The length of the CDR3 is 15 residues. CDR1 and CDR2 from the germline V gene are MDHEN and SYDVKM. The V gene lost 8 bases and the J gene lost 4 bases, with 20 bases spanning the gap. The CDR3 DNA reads TGTGCCAGCGCTCCCGGGACTTCAGGCTCCTATGGCTACACCTTC. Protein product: CASAPGTSGSYGYTF.

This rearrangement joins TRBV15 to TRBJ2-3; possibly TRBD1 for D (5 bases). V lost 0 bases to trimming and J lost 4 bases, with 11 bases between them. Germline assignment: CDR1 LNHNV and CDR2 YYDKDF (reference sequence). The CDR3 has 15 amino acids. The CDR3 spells CATSRDHQGADTQYF. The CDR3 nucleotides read TGTGCCACCAGCAGAGATCATCAGGGCGCAGATACGCAGTATTTT.

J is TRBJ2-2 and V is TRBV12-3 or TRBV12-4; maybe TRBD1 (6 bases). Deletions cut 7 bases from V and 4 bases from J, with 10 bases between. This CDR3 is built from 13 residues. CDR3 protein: CASKGHSTGELFF. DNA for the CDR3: TGTGCCAGCAAGGGACACAGCACCGGGGAGCTGTTTTTT.

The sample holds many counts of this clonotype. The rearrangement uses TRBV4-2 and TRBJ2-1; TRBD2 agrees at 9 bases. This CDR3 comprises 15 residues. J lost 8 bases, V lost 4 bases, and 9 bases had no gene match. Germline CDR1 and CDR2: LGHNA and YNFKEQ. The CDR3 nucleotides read TGTGCCAGCAGCCCGCGAGGCGGGAGGGAAGATGAGCAGTTCTTC. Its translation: CASSPRGGREDEQFF.

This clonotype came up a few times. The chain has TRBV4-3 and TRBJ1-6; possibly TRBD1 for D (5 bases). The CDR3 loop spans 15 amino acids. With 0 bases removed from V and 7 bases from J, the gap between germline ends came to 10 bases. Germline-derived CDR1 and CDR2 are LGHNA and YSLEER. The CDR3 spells CASSQDTGLNSPLHF. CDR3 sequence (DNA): TGCGCCAGCAGCCAAGATACAGGATTAAATTCACCCCTCCACTTT.

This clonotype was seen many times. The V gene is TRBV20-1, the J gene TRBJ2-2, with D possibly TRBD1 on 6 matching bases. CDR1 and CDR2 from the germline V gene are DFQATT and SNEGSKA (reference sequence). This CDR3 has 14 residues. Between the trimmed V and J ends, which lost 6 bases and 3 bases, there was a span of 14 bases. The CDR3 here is CSATRDTYTGELFF. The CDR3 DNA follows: TGCAGTGCCACTCGGGACACGTACACCGGGGAGCTGTTTTTT.

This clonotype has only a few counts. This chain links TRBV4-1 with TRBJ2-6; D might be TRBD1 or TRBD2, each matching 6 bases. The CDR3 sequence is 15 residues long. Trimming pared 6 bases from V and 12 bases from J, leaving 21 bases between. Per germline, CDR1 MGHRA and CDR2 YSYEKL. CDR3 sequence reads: CASRLGAGQGPVLTF. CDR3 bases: TGCGCCAGCAGATTAGGGGCGGGACAAGGTCCCGTCCTGACTTTC.

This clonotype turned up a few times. CDR3 in DNA: TGTGCCAGCAGCCAGTGGGGGACATGGAGCTACACCTTC. This gives the protein CASSQWGTWSYTF. The rearrangement uses TRBV7-2 and TRBJ1-2; D might be TRBD1 (6 bases). The germline V gene has CDR1 SGHTA and CDR2 FQGNSA. This CDR3 has 13 amino acids. Trimming took 5 bases from V and 9 from J, leaving 16 bases between them.